One sample yielded the 6 T cell receptor beta chains listed below, sequenced in a study of cytomegalovirus exposure and HLA in healthy donors (dated by TCRdb to about 2017). Libraries were built with the immunoSEQ multiplex PCR assay. The table was pulled from immuneACCESS by TCRdb, which kept in-frame rearrangements only. Such tables lose some clones; where checked, under half of the loss comes from unresolved V genes, and the rest has no known cause. The table for this sample lists about 160,000 clones; about 86% of them were counted only once. The top ten hold roughly 6% of the sample. The sample was PBMCs. Receptors originate from a woman aged 30 to 39 in good health and CMV-seronegative.

This clone was observed once. The CDR3 DNA reads TGTGCCAGCAGCCGGGACTCAAGCACAGATACGCAGTATTTT. It specifies CASSRDSSTDTQYF. The V call is TRBV13, the J call TRBJ2-3, with a tentative D call TRBD2 (6 bases). The germline gives CDR1 PRHDT, CDR2 FYEKMQ (reference sequence). The CDR3 length is 14 residues. V lost 5 bases and J 0 bases, leaving 9 bases between the germline ends.

This chain links TRBV4-2 with TRBJ1-4, with unresolved D. Germline loops: CDR1 LGHNA, CDR2 YNFKEQ. This CDR3 is built from 16 residues. Trimming pared 4 bases from V and 7 bases from J, leaving 19 bases between. The CDR3 region is CASSRTTFPRAEKLFF. DNA for the CDR3: TGTGCCAGCAGCCGAACGACTTTCCCTCGCGCTGAAAAACTGTTTTTT.

The V and J genes are TRBV7-2 and TRBJ1-2, with 7 bases matching TRBD1. CDR1 and CDR2 from the germline V gene are SGHTA and FQGNSA. The CDR3 consists of 14 residues. The V gene end was trimmed by 5 bases and the J gene end by 1 base; junction bases not matched to a gene: 4. The CDR3 region is CASSDYRGNYGYTF. The CDR3 region has the DNA TGTGCCAGCAGCGACTACAGGGGTAACTATGGCTACACCTTC.

The rearrangement uses TRBV5-6 and TRBJ1-2; D unresolved. The V gene's germline CDR1 is SGHDT and CDR2 YYEEEE. The CDR3 runs 13 residues. The V gene lost 7 bases and the J gene lost 1 base, with 11 bases spanning the gap. CDR3 amino acids: CASGSHHNYGYTF. The CDR3 coding sequence is TGTGCCAGCGGGTCACACCATAACTATGGCTACACCTTC.

The gene calls are TRBV27 and TRBJ2-1; D may be TRBD2 (7 bases). V lost 4 bases and J 7 bases, leaving 20 bases between the germline ends. This CDR3 region has 16 residues. Germline V gives CDR1 MNHEY, CDR2 SMNVEV (reference sequence). The CDR3 DNA reads as TGTGCCAGCAGTTCACCTGGGCGGGGGAGGGGGAATGAGCAGTTCTTC. Protein sequence: CASSSPGRGRGNEQFF.

This sequence joins TRBV28 and TRBJ2-1; TRBD2 might be the D (5 bases). Trimming took 7 bases from V and 10 from J, leaving 14 bases between them. This CDR3 has 12 amino acids. Germline assignment: CDR1 MDHEN and CDR2 SYDVKM. The CDR3 DNA reads as TGTGCCAGCACCCTGGGAGCAGGCGAGCAGTTCTTC. It is translated as CASTLGAGEQFF.